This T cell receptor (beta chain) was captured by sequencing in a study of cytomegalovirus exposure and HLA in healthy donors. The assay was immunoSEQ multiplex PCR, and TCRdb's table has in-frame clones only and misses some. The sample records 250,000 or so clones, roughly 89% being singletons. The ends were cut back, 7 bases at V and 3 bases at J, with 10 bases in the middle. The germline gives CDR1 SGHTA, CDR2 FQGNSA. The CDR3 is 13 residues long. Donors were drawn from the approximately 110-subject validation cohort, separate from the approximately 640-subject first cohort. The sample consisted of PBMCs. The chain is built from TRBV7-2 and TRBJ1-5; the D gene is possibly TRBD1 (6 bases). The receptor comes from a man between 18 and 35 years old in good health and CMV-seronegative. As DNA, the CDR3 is TGTGCCAGCACCGGACAGAACAATCAGCCCCAGCATTTT. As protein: CASTGQNNQPQHF.